These T cell receptor beta chains were read from a single sample in a study of cytomegalovirus exposure and HLA in healthy donors. Profiling relied on immunoSEQ multiplex PCR, and the TCRdb table lists in-frame clones only, not all of them. The sample records approximately 110,000 clones, 70% being singletons. Sequencing used PBMCs. The receptors stem from a man between 35 and 55 years old in good health and CMV-seropositive. Both conserved end residues are part of each CDR3. A D gene is named only where the DNA matches it firmly.

TRBJ2-6 | NA | TRBV5-1 | CASTDRRLSGANVLTF
TRBJ1-5 | NA | TRBV6-5 | CASRSTGFSQPQHF
TRBJ2-7 | NA | TRBV5-4 | CASRTEVSYEQYF
TRBJ2-1 | TRBD2 | TRBV5-1 | CASSPSAGGPNEQFF
TRBJ2-1 | TRBD2 | TRBV28 | CASSRLAPFF
TRBJ2-5 | TRBD1 | TRBV10-2 | CASSVDRGLETQYF
TRBJ1-3 | NA | TRBV5-6 | CASSLDGRGGDF
TRBJ2-2 | NA | TRBV28 | CASQVTSVKGELFF
TRBJ2-2 | NA | TRBV11-2 | CASSLASLGGRANTGELFF
TRBJ2-2 | NA | TRBV18 | CASSPQGTNTGELFF
TRBJ1-3 | NA | TRBV4-1 | CASSSTGNTIYF
TRBJ1-2 | TRBD1 | TRBV18 | CASSPGTDNAGYTF
TRBJ2-2 | NA | TRBV10-3 | CAITVSLKNTGELFF
TRBJ2-5 | TRBD2 | TRBV11-1 | CASSLRPSGEETQYF
TRBJ2-3 | TRBD2 | TRBV11-2 | CASSLDGLAGGRLDTQYF
TRBJ2-7 | NA | TRBV19 | CASSITWSSYEQYF
TRBJ2-7 | NA | TRBV29-1 | CSVRVSYEQYF
TRBJ1-5 | NA | TRBV4-1 | CASSPQPDSSQQPQHF
TRBJ2-1 | TRBD2 | TRBV19 | CASTSLAGVGNEQFF
TRBJ2-3 | TRBD1 | TRBV9 | CASSARDRSTDTQYF
TRBJ2-1 | TRBD2 | TRBV19 | CASSPRFSGGTYNEQFF
TRBJ1-1 | NA | TRBV7-2 | CASSPTTSMNTEAFF
TRBJ1-1 | TRBD1 | TRBV19 | CASRGYGTGLNTEAFF
TRBJ2-6 | NA | TRBV4-2 | CASSQGREGATGANVLTF
TRBJ2-2 | NA | TRBV14 | CASSRALGSSNTGELFF
TRBJ2-3 | TRBD2 | TRBV4-1 | CASSPGRLAEDTDTQYF
TRBJ2-2 | TRBD2 | TRBV7-3 | CASSLNSGSIGELFF
TRBJ2-5 | TRBD1 | TRBV6-5 | CASSYSDRGGETQYF
TRBJ2-2 | TRBD2 | TRBV6-6 | CASSYMTSGNTGELFF
TRBJ2-3 | NA | TRBV11-2 | CASTSLDTQYF
TRBJ2-1 | TRBD1 | TRBV4-2 | CASSHFLGGQGANEQFF
TRBJ2-1 | TRBD2 | TRBV5-4 | CASSRGLAGYNEQFF
TRBJ2-3 | NA | TRBV5-1 | CASSPRGAPTDTQYF